The 32 T cell receptor beta chains reported below all come from one sample, sequenced in a study of memory CD4+ T cells and cytomegalovirus serostatus. The sort gate was single viable CD3+CD4+CD8-CD45RO+ cells for memory CD4+ T cells. The method was immunoSEQ multiplex PCR; TCRdb's version includes in-frame clones alone and lacks a portion of them. The repertoire holds about 52,000 clones, with around 80% as singletons. The sequencing input was memory CD4+ T cells from blood. These receptors came from an adult in good health and CMV-seropositive.

This chain uses TRBV5-1 with TRBJ2-2; TRBD1 matches at 10 bases. The CDR3 is 16 amino acids. V was pared by 1 base and J by 5 bases, with 5 bases of the junction left unmatched. Germline V gene data show CDR1 as SGHRS and CDR2 as YFSETQ. The CDR3 reads CASSLRTGGRTGELFF. DNA of the CDR3: TGCGCCAGCAGCTTGCGGACAGGGGGAAGAACCGGGGAGCTGTTTTTT. Based on the CDR3 plus reference TRBV5-1 and TRBJ2-2, the full variable domain is KAGVTQTPRYLIKTRGQQVTLSCSPISGHRSVSWYQQTPGQGLQFLFEYFSETQRNKGNFPGRFSGRQFSNSRSEMNVSTLELGDSALYLCASSLRTGGRTGELFFGEGSRLTVL.

The J gene is TRBJ2-2, the V gene TRBV7-3; the D gene could be TRBD1 or TRBD2 (5 bases each). Germline values: CDR1 SGHTA, CDR2 FQGTGA. This CDR3 has 14 residues. V lost 5 bases, J lost 7 bases, and 14 bases lay in between. The CDR3 region is CASSPRDGVGELFF. CDR3 bases: TGTGCCAGCAGCCCTAGGGACGGGGTCGGGGAGCTGTTTTTT.

The V and J genes are TRBV5-1 and TRBJ2-7; unclear D gene. Trimming removed 1 base at V and 5 bases at J, with 7 bases between. The length of the CDR3 is 12 residues. Germline V gene sequence: CDR1 SGHRS, CDR2 YFSETQ. CDR3: CASSLSGHEQYF. The CDR3 DNA follows: TGCGCCAGCAGCTTGTCGGGTCACGAGCAGTACTTC.

The rearrangement joins TRBV6-6 to TRBJ2-2; unclear D gene. V was clipped by 0 bases and J by 1 base, with 6 bases between them. CDR3 size: 15 residues. Germline CDR1 reads MNHNY; CDR2 reads SVGAGI (reference sequence). The DNA for the CDR3 is TGTGCCAGCAGTTACTCGCGGCGGAACACCGGGGAGCTGTTTTTT. Protein: CASSYSRRNTGELFF.

V usage is TRBV5-1 and J usage is TRBJ2-5; the match to TRBD2 covers 8 bases. Germline V lookup: CDR1 SGHRS, CDR2 YFSETQ. The CDR3 runs 17 residues. V gave up 0 bases and J gave up 0 bases; unmatched junction bases: 7. The CDR3 DNA follows: TGCGCCAGCAGCTTGGGGCCAGCGGGGGCTAACCAAGAGACCCAGTACTTC. Protein: CASSLGPAGANQETQYF.

The CDR3 here is CASSFTDSPLHF. The CDR3 DNA sequence: TGTGCCAGCAGCTTCACTGATTCACCCCTCCACTTT. This chain uses TRBV7-2 with TRBJ1-6; D call uncertain. The CDR3 spans 12 residues. Trimming removed 3 bases at V and 8 bases at J, with 5 bases between. Germline V CDR1 and CDR2: SGHTA, FQGNSA.

This chain joins TRBV7-9 and TRBJ2-3, with 12 bases identical to TRBD2. Germline trimming cut 5 bases from V and 1 base from J; bases unmatched to any gene: 10. The CDR3 is made up of 18 amino acids. Germline V gene data show CDR1 as SEHNR and CDR2 as FQNEAQ (reference sequence). The CDR3 sequence: CASSISGLAGRGTDTQYF. The CDR3 nucleotides read TGTGCCAGCAGCATATCCGGACTAGCGGGGCGGGGCACAGATACGCAGTATTTT.

This chain uses TRBV19 with TRBJ1-2; perhaps TRBD1 as D (6 bases). CDR3 size: 13 residues. The V end was cut by 9 bases, the J end by 4 bases, with 15 bases between. Germline CDR1 is LNHDA and CDR2 is SQIVND (reference sequence). The CDR3 sequence: CASRSDRRYGYTF. As DNA, the CDR3 is TGTGCCAGCCGCTCGGACAGACGCTATGGCTACACCTTC.

The CDR3 region is CASSLHTYGNQPQHF. The DNA for the CDR3 is TGCGCCAGCAGCCTCCACACCTATGGCAATCAGCCCCAGCATTTT. The chain recombines TRBV4-3 with TRBJ1-5, with D unclear. The germline gives CDR1 LGHNA, CDR2 YSLEER. V was cut by 4 bases and J by 2 bases, with 12 bases left in between. The CDR3 is 15 residues long.

The chain links TRBV21-1 to TRBJ1-6. TRBV21-1 is described as a pseudogene. This CDR3 region has 15 residues. CDR3: CASRIAVGSNSPLHF. As DNA, the CDR3 is TGTGCCAGCAGAATCGCAGTAGGGTCCAATTCACCCCTCCACTTT.

V gene TRBV19 combines with J gene TRBJ2-7, with 7 nucleotides matching TRBD2. This CDR3 is built from 13 residues. V was pared by 6 bases and J by 5 bases, with 7 bases of the junction left unmatched. Germline V gene lookup returns CDR1 LNHDA and CDR2 SQIVND (reference sequence). The chain's CDR3 is CASRGGGADEQYF. CDR3 coding DNA: TGTGCCAGTAGGGGCGGGGGTGCGGACGAGCAGTACTTC.

The chain links TRBV6-1 to TRBJ1-1; TRBD1 might be the D (5 bases). The germline gives CDR1 MNHNS, CDR2 SASEGT. There are 14 residues in the CDR3. The V gene lost 8 bases and the J gene lost 2 bases, with 15 bases spanning the gap. For the CDR3, the DNA is TGTGCCAGCGGCCGAGGGGCAGATAACACTGAAGCTTTCTTT. Translated, it gives CASGRGADNTEAFF.

The chain is built from TRBV7-9 and TRBJ1-1, with D perhaps TRBD1 (5 bases). V gave up 2 bases and J gave up 3 bases, with 16 bases separating them. CDR1 is SEHNR and CDR2 is FQNEAQ in the germline V gene (reference sequence). This CDR3 region has 16 residues. The CDR3 loop is CASSLYQGIGDTEAFF. The DNA for the CDR3 is TGTGCCAGCAGCTTATACCAGGGCATTGGCGACACTGAAGCTTTCTTT.

The CDR3 bases are TGTGCCAGCAGCTACGGACAGATAAACACTGAAGCTTTCTTT. It translates to CASSYGQINTEAFF. The rearrangement links TRBV7-2 to TRBJ1-1; TRBD1 is a possible D gene (6 bases). CDR3 length: 14 residues. V was pared by 4 bases and J by 2 bases, with 11 bases between. Germline lookup yields CDR1 SGHTA and CDR2 FQGNSA. The full variable domain, in which reference TRBV7-2 and TRBJ1-1 provide the parts outside the CDR3, is GAGVSQSPSNKVTEKGKDVELRCDPISGHTALYWYRQSLGQGLEFLIYFQGNSAPDKSGLPSDRFSAERTGGSVSTLTIQRTQQEDSAVYLCASSYGQINTEAFFGQGTRLTVV.

The chain combines TRBV5-4 with TRBJ2-5; a weak D match, TRBD2 (8 bases). The CDR3 covers 16 residues. Between the trimmed V and J ends, which lost 4 bases and 5 bases, there was a span of 21 bases. From germline, CDR1 is SGHNT and CDR2 YYREEE (reference sequence). The CDR3, as DNA: TGTGCCAGCAGCCGGGGGGGTCAGGGGGGTAGCGAGACCCAGTACTTC. Protein product: CASSRGGQGGSETQYF.

The J gene is TRBJ2-5, the V gene TRBV7-9; TRBD1 matches at 9 bases. CDR1 SEHNR and CDR2 FQNEAQ come from the germline V gene (reference sequence). V shed 6 bases and J 5 bases; nucleotides not matched to a gene: 13. This CDR3 region has 16 residues. CDR3 amino acids: CASSSGQGTPSETQYF. Written as DNA, the CDR3 is TGTGCCAGCAGTTCTGGACAGGGGACGCCTAGTGAGACCCAGTACTTC.

This clone was found once. As DNA, the CDR3 is TGTGCCAGCAGTTTAAAGGGAACTACTGAAGCTTTCTTT. Its protein is CASSLKGTTEAFF. The J gene is TRBJ1-1, the V gene TRBV27; no definite D call. The V gene's germline CDR1 is MNHEY and CDR2 SMNVEV (reference sequence). Between the trimmed V and J ends, which lost 2 bases and 5 bases, there was a span of 9 bases. This CDR3 contains 13 residues.

The chain is built from TRBV19 and TRBJ1-5; D is undetermined. Germline V CDR1 and CDR2: LNHDA, SQIVND (reference sequence). V was trimmed by 3 bases and J by 2 bases, leaving 11 bases between them. This CDR3 has 15 residues. CDR3 region: CASSIPQSGNQPQHF. The CDR3 DNA is TGTGCCAGTAGTATTCCACAGTCGGGCAATCAGCCCCAGCATTTT. Full variable domain (missing parts from reference TRBV19 and TRBJ1-5): DGGITQSPKYLFRKEGQNVTLSCEQNLNHDAMYWYRQDPGQGLRLIYYSQIVNDFQKGDIAEGYSVSREKKESFPLTVTSAQKNPTAFYLCASSIPQSGNQPQHFGDGTRLSIL.

The V gene is TRBV5-1, the J gene TRBJ1-2, with D unclear. Trimming shortened V by 3 bases and J by 3 bases, and 9 bases separated the two germline ends. The V gene's germline CDR1 is SGHRS and CDR2 YFSETQ. This CDR3 spans 13 amino acids. CDR3 sequence reads: CASSSRSYYGYTF. In DNA, the CDR3 is TGCGCCAGCAGCTCCCGGTCTTACTATGGCTACACCTTC.

The chain combines TRBV11-2 with TRBJ1-1, with 9 nucleotides matching TRBD1. CDR3 size: 14 residues. Per germline, CDR1 SGHAT and CDR2 FQNNGV. V lost 8 bases, J lost 11 bases, and 15 bases stayed unmatched. CDR3 residues: CASRLPGTGSGAFF. Written as DNA, the CDR3 is TGTGCCAGCCGCCTGCCAGGGACAGGGTCGGGCGCTTTCTTT.

CDR3 nucleotide sequence: TGTGCCAGCTCGAGATCAATCCAGGTCCAAGAGACCCAGTACTTC. It specifies CASSRSIQVQETQYF. The chain couples TRBV9 to TRBJ2-5; D remains ambiguous. The germline V gene encodes CDR1 SGDLS and CDR2 YYNGEE. V lost 7 bases and J 1 base, leaving 17 bases between the germline ends. The length of the CDR3 is 15 residues.

The count of this clone is one. This chain connects TRBV19 to TRBJ1-5, with D possibly matching TRBD1 (6 bases). The CDR3 contains 15 residues. V lost 7 bases, J lost 4 bases, and 17 bases lay in between. Germline values: CDR1 LNHDA, CDR2 SQIVND (reference sequence). CDR3 sequence reads: CASKYRDNGNQPQHF. The CDR3 DNA follows: TGTGCCAGTAAGTATCGGGACAATGGGAATCAGCCCCAGCATTTT. The entire variable domain, with the rest obtained from reference TRBV19 and TRBJ1-5, is as follows: DGGITQSPKYLFRKEGQNVTLSCEQNLNHDAMYWYRQDPGQGLRLIYYSQIVNDFQKGDIAEGYSVSREKKESFPLTVTSAQKNPTAFYLCASKYRDNGNQPQHFGDGTRLSIL.

This chain connects TRBV4-1 to TRBJ1-4; 9 nucleotides line up with TRBD1. Germline assignment: CDR1 MGHRA and CDR2 YSYEKL. The CDR3 is 15 residues long. V shed 1 base, J shed 5 bases, and the junction held 2 bases outside the gene matches. CDR3 amino acids: CASSQGGQGNEKLFF. As DNA, the CDR3 is TGCGCCAGCAGCCAAGGGGGACAGGGCAATGAAAAACTGTTTTTT.

The chain couples TRBV2 to TRBJ1-5; tentative D call: TRBD1 (6 bases). Germline V gene data show CDR1 as SNHLY and CDR2 as FYNNEI. This CDR3 contains 15 residues. Deletions cut 5 bases from V and 5 bases from J, with 16 bases between. CDR3 in DNA: TGTGCCAGCAGTCCCAGGCAGGGGAGGGATCAGCCCCAGCATTTT. Protein sequence: CASSPRQGRDQPQHF.

The V and J genes are TRBV9 and TRBJ1-6; D ambiguous. Trimming removed 0 bases from V and 9 bases from J, with 10 bases in between. CDR3 size: 14 residues. Germline V gene data show CDR1 as SGDLS and CDR2 as YYNGEE. CDR3 residues: CASSVDGNASPLHF. For the CDR3, the DNA is TGTGCCAGCAGCGTAGACGGGAACGCTTCACCCCTCCACTTT.

The chain is built from TRBV14 and TRBJ1-1, with no clear D. Germline lookup yields CDR1 SGHDN and CDR2 FVKESK. The CDR3 consists of 15 residues. V lost 4 bases and J lost 1, with 13 bases in between. The CDR3 nucleotides are TGTGCCAGCAGCCCTCTGGGGATAGCGAACACTGAAGCTTTCTTT. Amino acid sequence: CASSPLGIANTEAFF.

This chain links TRBV5-5 with TRBJ2-5; 8 bases align to TRBD2. Germline CDR1 is SGHKS and CDR2 is YYEKEE (reference sequence). The CDR3 consists of 14 residues. The junction had 7 bases not matched to a gene; V was cut back by 0 bases and J by 9 bases. Here the CDR3 DNA reads TGTGCCAGCAGCTTGGACGGGGGGGGCTCGGCCCAGTACTTC. Protein: CASSLDGGGSAQYF.

The chain employs TRBV5-1 and TRBJ1-2, with 11 bases fitting TRBD1. The CDR3 consists of 14 residues. Per germline, CDR1 SGHRS and CDR2 YFSETQ. With V trimmed by 0 bases and J by 7 bases, 2 bases remained unmatched. The CDR3, as DNA: TGCGCCAGCAGCTTGGCCGGGACAGGGGGTGGCTACACCTTC. Protein sequence: CASSLAGTGGGYTF.

V and J are TRBV5-1 and TRBJ2-2; 8 positions match TRBD1. The CDR3 is made up of 16 amino acids. The V and J ends lost 4 bases and 5 bases, in that order; junction bases with no gene match: 10. Looked up from germline, CDR1 is SGHRS and CDR2 is YFSETQ. As DNA, the CDR3 is TGCGCCAGCAGCCCCCCTGGGCAGGGGGCGACCGGGGAGCTGTTTTTT. Encoded protein: CASSPPGQGATGELFF.

This clone has only one observation. This chain joins TRBV30 and TRBJ1-6; 9 bases map to TRBD1. Germline CDR1 is GTSNPN and CDR2 is SVGIG (reference sequence). J was trimmed by 10 bases and V by 3 bases; bases with no gene match: 7. This CDR3 is built from 14 residues. Here the CDR3 reads CAWRSDRGWSPLHF. CDR3 coding DNA: TGTGCCTGGAGGTCGGACAGGGGCTGGTCACCCCTCCACTTT.

The J gene is TRBJ1-2, the V gene TRBV5-1, with TRBD1 matching over 7 bases. V lost 0 bases and J lost 3; bases outside the gene matches: 2. This CDR3 contains 14 residues. Germline V gene data show CDR1 as SGHRS and CDR2 as YFSETQ. This CDR3 is CASSLGQGDYGYTF. DNA of the CDR3: TGCGCCAGCAGCTTGGGACAGGGAGACTATGGCTACACCTTC.

This chain connects TRBV19 to TRBJ1-6; 8 bases match TRBD1. The CDR3 covers 14 residues. Germline values: CDR1 LNHDA, CDR2 SQIVND (reference sequence). Trimming cost V 5 bases and J 10 bases; bases outside gene matches: 7. In nucleotides, the CDR3 is TGTGCCAGTAGTGTCGGACAGGGTAAATCACCCCTCCACTTT. It codes for CASSVGQGKSPLHF.